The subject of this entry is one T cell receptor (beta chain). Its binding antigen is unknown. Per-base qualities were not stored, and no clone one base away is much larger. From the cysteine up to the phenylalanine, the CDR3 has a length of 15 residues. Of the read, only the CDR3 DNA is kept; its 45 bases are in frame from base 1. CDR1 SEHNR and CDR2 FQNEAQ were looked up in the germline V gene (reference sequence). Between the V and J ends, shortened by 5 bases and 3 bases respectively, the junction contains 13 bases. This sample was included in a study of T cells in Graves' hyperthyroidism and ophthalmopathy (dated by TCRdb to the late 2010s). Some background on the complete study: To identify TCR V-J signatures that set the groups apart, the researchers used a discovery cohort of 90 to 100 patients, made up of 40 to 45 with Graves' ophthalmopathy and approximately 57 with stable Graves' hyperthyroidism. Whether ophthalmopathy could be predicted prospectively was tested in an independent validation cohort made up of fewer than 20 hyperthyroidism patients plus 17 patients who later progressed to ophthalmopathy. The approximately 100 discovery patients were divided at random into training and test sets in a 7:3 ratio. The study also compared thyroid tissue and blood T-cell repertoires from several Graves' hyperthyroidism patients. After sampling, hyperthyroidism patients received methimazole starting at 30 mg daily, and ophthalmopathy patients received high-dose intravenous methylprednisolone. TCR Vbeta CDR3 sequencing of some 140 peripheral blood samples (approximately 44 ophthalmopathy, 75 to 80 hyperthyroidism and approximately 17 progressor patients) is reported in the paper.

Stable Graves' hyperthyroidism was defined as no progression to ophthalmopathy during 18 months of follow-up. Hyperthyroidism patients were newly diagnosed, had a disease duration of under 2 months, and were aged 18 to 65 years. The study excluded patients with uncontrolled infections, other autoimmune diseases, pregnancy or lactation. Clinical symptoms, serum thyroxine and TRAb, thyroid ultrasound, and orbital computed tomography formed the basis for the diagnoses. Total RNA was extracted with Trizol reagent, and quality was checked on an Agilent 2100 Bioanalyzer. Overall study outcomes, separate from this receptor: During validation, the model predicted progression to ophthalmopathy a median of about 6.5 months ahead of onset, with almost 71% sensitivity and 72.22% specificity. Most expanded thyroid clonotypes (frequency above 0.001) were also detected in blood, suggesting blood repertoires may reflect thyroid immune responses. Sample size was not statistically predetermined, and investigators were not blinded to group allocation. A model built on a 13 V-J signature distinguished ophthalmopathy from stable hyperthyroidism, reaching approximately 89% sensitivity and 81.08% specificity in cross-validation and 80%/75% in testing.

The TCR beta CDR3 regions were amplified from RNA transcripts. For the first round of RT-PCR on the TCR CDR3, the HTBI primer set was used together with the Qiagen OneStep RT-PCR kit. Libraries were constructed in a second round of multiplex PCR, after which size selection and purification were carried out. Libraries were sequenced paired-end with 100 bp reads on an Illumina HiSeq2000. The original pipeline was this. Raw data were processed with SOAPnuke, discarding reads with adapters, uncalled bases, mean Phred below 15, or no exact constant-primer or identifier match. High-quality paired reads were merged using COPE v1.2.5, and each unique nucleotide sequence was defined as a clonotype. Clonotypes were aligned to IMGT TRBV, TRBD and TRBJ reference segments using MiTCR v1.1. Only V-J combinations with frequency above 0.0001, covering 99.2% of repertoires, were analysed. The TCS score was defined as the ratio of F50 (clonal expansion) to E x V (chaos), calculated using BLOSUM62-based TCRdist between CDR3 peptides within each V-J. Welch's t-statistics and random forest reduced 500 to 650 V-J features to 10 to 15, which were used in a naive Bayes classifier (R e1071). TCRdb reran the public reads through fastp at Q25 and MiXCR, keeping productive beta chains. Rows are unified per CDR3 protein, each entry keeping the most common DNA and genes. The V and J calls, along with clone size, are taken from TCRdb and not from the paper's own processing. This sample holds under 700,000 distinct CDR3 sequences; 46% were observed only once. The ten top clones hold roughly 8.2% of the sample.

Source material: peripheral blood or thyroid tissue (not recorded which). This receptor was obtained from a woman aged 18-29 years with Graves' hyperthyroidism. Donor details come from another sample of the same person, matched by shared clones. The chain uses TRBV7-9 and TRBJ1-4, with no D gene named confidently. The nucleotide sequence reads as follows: TGTGCCAGCAGCGCAGACATGGCTTCTAATGAAAAACTGTTTTTT. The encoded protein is CASSADMASNEKLFF.